The entry that follows covers one TCR beta chain sequence. This clonotype was seen repeatedly, ten times or more. The antigen this receptor binds is unknown. Base qualities are not at hand, and no much larger clone is one base apart. The sample's time point label is to be understood as: patch test 3, about 24 weeks after DPC sensitization. Sample treatment or condition, as interpreted from the label and publication: therapeutic diphenylcyclopropenone sensitization with weekly scalp DPC. At every patch-test visit, the blood draw took place before the patch test was put on. Patients were eligible if aged 18 to 70, diagnosed with alopecia and judged suitable for DPC therapy, and pregnant patients were excluded. Total RNA was extracted from unfractionated whole blood collected in Tempus Blood RNA tubes. These data belong to a study of human T cells and chemical hapten exposure (dated by TCRdb to about 2021). Study-wide context: For sensitization, 2% DPC in acetone was applied to a 2 cm by 2 cm area of upper inner arm skin. Peripheral blood TCR repertoire changes were tracked in vivo in alopecia patients during primary and secondary sensitization to the hapten diphenylcyclopropenone (DPC). Patch testing was done on the upper back using Finn chambers containing 0.01% DPC, and results were scored after 6 days according to International Contact Dermatitis Research Group standards. Patients additionally received weekly therapeutic DPC doses to the scalp throughout the roughly 24-week study period. The mostly female patient cohort included alopecia areata with under or over 50% scalp involvement, alopecia totalis and alopecia universalis. Libraries were pooled for sequencing, and per-sample TCR yields varied mainly because of small differences in library volumes within the pool. Blood samples were taken from patients before sensitization (week 0) and at 2, 6 and about 24 weeks after DPC sensitization. About 28 alopecia patients gave blood for TCR sequencing at one to four time points (pre-sensitization, 2, 6 and 24 weeks).

The library was made by RACE. Sequencer: NextSeq 500. During library preparation, unique molecular identifiers were attached to individual cDNA molecules so that TCRs could be counted quantitatively and reproducibly. From each blood RNA sample, both TCR alpha and TCR beta chains were sequenced. The authors' pipeline ran thus. A median of approximately 100,000 TCRs per sample was observed, with a range of roughly 20,000 to 750,000. The Decombinator software suite was used to annotate V, J and CDR3 in the TCR reads. For PS versus PT1 abundance plots, all samples were subsampled to the same number of TCRs (28,000). TCRs were defined as expanded if absent before sensitization and observed at least eight times at the 2-week time point. TCRdb reanalyzed the raw reads on its own, using fastp at Q25 for trimming and MiXCR for clone calling, and kept in-frame beta chains. Duplicate CDR3 protein sequences are folded into a single record with the most common DNA and genes. TCRdb's processing, not the authors' own work, is the source of the V and J calls. Counted in this sample were around 200,000 distinct CDR3 sequences; 20% to 25% of them appeared once. The ten largest account for approximately 2.3% of the sample.

The paper as a whole reports these results and caveats: Repeated subsampling changed both the strength of the expansion versus patch-test correlation and the threshold at which that correlation became significant. Significantly more large CDR3 similarity clusters were formed by expanded TCRs than by pre-sensitization or healthy control sets, consistent with antigen-driven responses. Patch test score correlated positively with the number of PT1 expanded TCRs, reaching significance at thresholds 8, 16 and 32 but not at 4. DPC sensitization did not change the number of TCRs with a frequency above 1 in 1000, and there was no evidence of changes in global repertoire structure. All patients had alopecia, a presumed autoimmune disease, so their immune response might differ from that of healthy individuals.

The CDR3 has 20 amino acids, counting the end cysteine and phenylalanine. The entry retains the CDR3 DNA only, 60 bases that are in frame from base 1. V is trimmed back by 3 bases and J by 2 bases, and the junction contains 18 bases that no gene match accounts for. Here the sequenced sample was whole blood, taken in connection with sensitization to the hapten diphenylcyclopropenone (DPC). The chain uses TRBV12-3 or TRBV12-4 and TRBJ2-3, with 9 bases in between that match TRBD2. This clonotype was sampled from a woman aged 40-49 years with alopecia areata. Some clones in this sample may be carry-over from other donors' samples. The encoded CDR3 is CASSFNPVGVAGELTDTQYF. The DNA sequence is TGTGCCAGCAGTTTCAACCCGGTGGGGGTAGCGGGAGAGCTCACAGATACGCAGTATTTT.